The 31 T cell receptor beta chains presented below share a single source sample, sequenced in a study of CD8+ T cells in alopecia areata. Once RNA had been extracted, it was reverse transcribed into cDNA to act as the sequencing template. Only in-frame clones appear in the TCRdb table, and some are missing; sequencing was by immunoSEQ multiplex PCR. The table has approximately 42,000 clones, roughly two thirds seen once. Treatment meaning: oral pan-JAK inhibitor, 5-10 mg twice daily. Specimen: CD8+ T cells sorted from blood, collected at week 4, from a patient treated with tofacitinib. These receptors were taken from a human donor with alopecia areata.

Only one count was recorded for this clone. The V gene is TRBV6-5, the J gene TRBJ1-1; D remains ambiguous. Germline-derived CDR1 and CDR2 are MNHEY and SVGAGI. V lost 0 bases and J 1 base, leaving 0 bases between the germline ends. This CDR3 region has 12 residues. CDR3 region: CASSYSNTEAFF. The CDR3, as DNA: TGTGCCAGCAGTTACTCGAACACTGAAGCTTTCTTT.

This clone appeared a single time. CDR3 in amino acids: CASDSSGSTEAFF. In DNA, the CDR3 is TGTGCTAGTGACTCCTCTGGGAGCACTGAAGCTTTCTTT. The chain is built from TRBV12-5 and TRBJ1-1, with D unclear. The CDR3 is 13 amino acids. Germline V gene data show CDR1 as LGHNT and CDR2 as FRNRAP. V was cut by 7 bases and J by 4 bases, with 13 bases left in between.

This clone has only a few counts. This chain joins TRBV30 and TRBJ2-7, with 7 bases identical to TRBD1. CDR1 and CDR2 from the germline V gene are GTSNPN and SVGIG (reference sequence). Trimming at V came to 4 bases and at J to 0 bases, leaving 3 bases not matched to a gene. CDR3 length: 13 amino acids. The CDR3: CAWKGDSSYEQYF. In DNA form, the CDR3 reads TGTGCCTGGAAGGGGGACAGCTCCTACGAGCAGTACTTC.

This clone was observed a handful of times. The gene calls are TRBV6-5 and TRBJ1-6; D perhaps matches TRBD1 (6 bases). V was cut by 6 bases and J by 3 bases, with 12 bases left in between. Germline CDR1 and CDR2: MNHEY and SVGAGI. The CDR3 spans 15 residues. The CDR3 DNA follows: TGTGCCAGCAGGAACCGGGACAACTATAATTCACCCCTCCACTTT. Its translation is CASRNRDNYNSPLHF.

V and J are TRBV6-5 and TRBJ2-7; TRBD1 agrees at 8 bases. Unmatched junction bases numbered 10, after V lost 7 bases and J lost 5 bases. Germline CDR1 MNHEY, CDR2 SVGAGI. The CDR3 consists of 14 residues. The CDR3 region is CASKDLRGPHEQYF. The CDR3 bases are TGTGCCAGCAAGGATCTCAGGGGGCCCCACGAGCAGTACTTC.

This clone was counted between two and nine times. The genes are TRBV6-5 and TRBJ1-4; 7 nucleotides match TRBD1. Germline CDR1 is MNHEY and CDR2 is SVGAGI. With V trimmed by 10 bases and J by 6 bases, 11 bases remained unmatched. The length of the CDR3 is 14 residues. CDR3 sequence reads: CATGTAPGDEKLFF. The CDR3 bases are TGTGCCACCGGGACAGCCCCCGGGGATGAAAAACTGTTTTTT.

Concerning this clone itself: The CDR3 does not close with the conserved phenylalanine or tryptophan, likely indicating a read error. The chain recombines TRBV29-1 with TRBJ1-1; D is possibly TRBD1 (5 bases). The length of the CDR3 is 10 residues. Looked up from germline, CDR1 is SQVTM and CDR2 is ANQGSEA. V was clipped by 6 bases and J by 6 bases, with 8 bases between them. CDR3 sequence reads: CSVTGAEAFL. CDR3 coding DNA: TGCAGCGTAACGGGGGCTGAAGCTTTCCTT.

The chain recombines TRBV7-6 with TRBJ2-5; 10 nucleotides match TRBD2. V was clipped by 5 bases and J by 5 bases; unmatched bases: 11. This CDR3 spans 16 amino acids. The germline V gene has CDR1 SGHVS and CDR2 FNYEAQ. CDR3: CASSPPSGGAVETQYF. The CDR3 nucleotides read TGTGCCAGCAGCCCCCCCAGCGGGGGGGCGGTGGAGACCCAGTACTTC.

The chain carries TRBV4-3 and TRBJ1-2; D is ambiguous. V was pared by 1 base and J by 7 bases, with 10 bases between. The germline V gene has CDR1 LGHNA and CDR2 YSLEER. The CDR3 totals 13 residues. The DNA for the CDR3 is TGCGCCAGCAGCCAAGCGGAGGGAGGTGGCTACACCTTC. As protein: CASSQAEGGGYTF.

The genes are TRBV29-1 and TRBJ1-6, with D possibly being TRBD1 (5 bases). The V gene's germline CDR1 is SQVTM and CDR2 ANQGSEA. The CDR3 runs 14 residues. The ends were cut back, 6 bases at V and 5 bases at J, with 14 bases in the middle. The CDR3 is CSVLGTDDNSPLHF. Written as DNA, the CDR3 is TGCAGCGTCCTCGGGACTGATGATAATTCACCCCTCCACTTT.

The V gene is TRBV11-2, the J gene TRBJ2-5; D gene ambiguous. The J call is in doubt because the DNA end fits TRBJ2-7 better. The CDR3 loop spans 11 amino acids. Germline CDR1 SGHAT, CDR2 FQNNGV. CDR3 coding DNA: TGTGCCAGCAGAATCGCATACGAGCAGTACTTC. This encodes CASRIAYEQYF.

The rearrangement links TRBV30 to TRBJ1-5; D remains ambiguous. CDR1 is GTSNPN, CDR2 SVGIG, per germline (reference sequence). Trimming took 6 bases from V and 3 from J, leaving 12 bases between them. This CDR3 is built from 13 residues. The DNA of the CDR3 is TGTGCCTGCACCGACGGATACAATCAGCCCCAGCATTTT. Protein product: CACTDGYNQPQHF.

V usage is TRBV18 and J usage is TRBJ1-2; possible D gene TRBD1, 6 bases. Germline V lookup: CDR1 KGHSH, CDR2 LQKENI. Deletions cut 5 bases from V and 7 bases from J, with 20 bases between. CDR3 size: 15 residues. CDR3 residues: CASSTEDSAWGGYTF. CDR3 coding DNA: TGTGCCAGCTCAACAGAGGACAGTGCCTGGGGTGGCTACACCTTC. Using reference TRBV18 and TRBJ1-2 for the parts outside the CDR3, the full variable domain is NAGVMQNPRHLVRRRGQEARLRCSPMKGHSHVYWYRQLPEEGLKFMVYLQKENIIDESGMPKERFSAEFPKEGPSILRIQQVVRGDSAAYFCASSTEDSAWGGYTFGSGTRLTVV.

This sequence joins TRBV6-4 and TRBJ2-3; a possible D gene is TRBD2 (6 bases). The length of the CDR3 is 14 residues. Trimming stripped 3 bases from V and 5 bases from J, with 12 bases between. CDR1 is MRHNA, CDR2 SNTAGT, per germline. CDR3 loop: CASSENGEEDTQYF. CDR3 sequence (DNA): TGTGCCAGCAGTGAAAACGGGGAGGAAGATACGCAGTATTTT.

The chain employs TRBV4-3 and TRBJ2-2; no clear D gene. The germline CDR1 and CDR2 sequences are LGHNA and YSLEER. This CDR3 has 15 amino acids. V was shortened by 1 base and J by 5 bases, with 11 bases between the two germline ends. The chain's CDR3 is CASSQVIRVTGELFF. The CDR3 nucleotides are TGCGCCAGCAGCCAAGTCATCCGGGTGACCGGGGAGCTGTTTTTT.

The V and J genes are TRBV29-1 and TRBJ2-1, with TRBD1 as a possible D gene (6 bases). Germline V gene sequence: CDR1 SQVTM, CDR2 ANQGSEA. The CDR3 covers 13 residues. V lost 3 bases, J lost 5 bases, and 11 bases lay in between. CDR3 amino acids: CSVDTGKDNEQFF. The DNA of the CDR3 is TGCAGCGTTGATACAGGGAAGGACAATGAGCAGTTCTTC.

This CDR3 is CSVGGTDNGYTF. CDR3 nucleotides: TGCAGCGTTGGGGGGACGGATAATGGCTACACCTTC. The chain carries TRBV29-1 and TRBJ1-2; possible D gene TRBD1, 5 bases. Between the trimmed V and J ends, which lost 4 bases and 6 bases, there was a span of 12 bases. Germline-derived CDR1 and CDR2 are SQVTM and ANQGSEA. The CDR3 runs to 12 residues.

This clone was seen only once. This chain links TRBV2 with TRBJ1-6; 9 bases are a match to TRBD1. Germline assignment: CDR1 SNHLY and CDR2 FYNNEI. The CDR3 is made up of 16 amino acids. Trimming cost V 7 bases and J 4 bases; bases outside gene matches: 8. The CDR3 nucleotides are TGTGCCAGCACGGGGGGACAGGGCGCTTATAATTCACCCCTCCACTTT. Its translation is CASTGGQGAYNSPLHF.

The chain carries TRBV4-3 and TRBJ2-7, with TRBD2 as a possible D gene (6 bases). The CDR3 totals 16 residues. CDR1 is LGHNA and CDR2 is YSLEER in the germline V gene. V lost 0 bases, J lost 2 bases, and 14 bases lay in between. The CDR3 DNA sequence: TGCGCCAGCAGCCAAGATGCCGGGGGTGGAACCTACGAGCAGTACTTC. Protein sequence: CASSQDAGGGTYEQYF.

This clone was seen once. The chain's CDR3 is CAWGQIDFYGYTF. The DNA of the CDR3 is TGTGCCTGGGGACAGATAGACTTCTATGGCTACACCTTC. The rearrangement joins TRBV30 to TRBJ1-2, with a possible D match to TRBD1 (6 bases). Trimming took 5 bases from V and 4 from J, leaving 14 bases between them. CDR3 length equals 13 residues. Germline CDR1 is GTSNPN and CDR2 is SVGIG (reference sequence).

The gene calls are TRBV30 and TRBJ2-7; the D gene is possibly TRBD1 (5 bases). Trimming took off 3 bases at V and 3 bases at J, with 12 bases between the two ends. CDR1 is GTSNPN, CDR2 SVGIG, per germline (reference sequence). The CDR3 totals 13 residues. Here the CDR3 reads CAWRSRESYEQYF. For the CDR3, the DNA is TGTGCCTGGAGATCCAGGGAAAGCTACGAGCAGTACTTC.

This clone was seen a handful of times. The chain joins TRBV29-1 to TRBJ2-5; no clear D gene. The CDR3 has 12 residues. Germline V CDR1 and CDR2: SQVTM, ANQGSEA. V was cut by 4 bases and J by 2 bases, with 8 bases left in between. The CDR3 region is CSVGQEQETQYF. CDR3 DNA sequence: TGCAGCGTTGGCCAGGAACAAGAGACCCAGTACTTC.

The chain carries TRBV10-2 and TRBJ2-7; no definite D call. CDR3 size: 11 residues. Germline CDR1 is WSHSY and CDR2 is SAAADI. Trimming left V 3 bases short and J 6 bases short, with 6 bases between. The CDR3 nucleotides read TGCGCCAGCAGTGATACCCCCGAGCAGTACTTC. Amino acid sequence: CASSDTPEQYF.

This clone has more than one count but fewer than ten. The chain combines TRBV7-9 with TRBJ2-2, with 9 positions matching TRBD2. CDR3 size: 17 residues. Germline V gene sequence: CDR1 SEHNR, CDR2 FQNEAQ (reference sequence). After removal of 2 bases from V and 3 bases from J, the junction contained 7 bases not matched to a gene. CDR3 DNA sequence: TGTGCCAGCAGCTTAACGGTCGCTAGCGGGGACACCGGGGAGCTGTTTTTT. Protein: CASSLTVASGDTGELFF. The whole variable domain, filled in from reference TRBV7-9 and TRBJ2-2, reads DTGVSQNPRHKITKRGQNVTFRCDPISEHNRLYWYRQTLGQGPEFLTYFQNEAQLEKSRLLSDRFSAERPKGSFSTLEIQRTEQGDSAMYLCASSLTVASGDTGELFFGEGSRLTVL.

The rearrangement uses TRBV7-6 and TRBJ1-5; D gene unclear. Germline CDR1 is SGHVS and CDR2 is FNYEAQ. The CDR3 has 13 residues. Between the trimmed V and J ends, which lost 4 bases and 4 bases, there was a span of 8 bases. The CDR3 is CASSSGPNQPQHF. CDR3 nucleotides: TGTGCCAGCAGCTCCGGGCCGAATCAGCCCCAGCATTTT.

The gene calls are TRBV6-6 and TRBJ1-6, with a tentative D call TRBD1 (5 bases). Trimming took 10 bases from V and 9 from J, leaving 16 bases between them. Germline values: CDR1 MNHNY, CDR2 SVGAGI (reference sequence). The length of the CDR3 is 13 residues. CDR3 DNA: TGTGCCACCCAGGAGGCAAGGGGTTCACCCCTCCACTTT. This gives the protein CATQEARGSPLHF.

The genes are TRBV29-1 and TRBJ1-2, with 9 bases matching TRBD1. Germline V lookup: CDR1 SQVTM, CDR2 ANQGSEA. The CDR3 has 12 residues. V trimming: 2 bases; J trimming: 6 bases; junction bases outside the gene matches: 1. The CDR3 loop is CSVETGGDGYTF. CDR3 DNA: TGCAGCGTTGAAACAGGGGGCGATGGCTACACCTTC. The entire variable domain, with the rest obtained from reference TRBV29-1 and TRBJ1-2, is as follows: SAVISQKPSRDICQRGTSLTIQCQVDSQVTMMFWYRQQPGQSLTLIATANQGSEATYESGFVIDKFPISRPNLTFSTLTVSNMSPEDSSIYLCSVETGGDGYTFGSGTRLTVV.

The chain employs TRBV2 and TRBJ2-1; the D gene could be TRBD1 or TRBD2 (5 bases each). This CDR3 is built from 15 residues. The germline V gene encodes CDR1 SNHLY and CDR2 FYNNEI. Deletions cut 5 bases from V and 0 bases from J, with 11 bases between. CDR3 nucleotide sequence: TGTGCCAGCAGTTGGGGACGGAGCTCCTACAATGAGCAGTTCTTC. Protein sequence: CASSWGRSSYNEQFF.

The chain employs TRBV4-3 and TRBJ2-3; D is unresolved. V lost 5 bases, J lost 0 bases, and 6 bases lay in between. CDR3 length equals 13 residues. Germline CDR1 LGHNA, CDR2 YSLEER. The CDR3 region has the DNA TGCGCCAGCAGCAGGCGCAGCACAGATACGCAGTATTTT. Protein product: CASSRRSTDTQYF.

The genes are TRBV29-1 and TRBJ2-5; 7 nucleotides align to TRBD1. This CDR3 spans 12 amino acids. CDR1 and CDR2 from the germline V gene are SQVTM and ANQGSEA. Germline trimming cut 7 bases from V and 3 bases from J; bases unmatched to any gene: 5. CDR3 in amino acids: CSGGTAEETQYF. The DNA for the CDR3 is TGCAGCGGTGGGACAGCCGAAGAGACCCAGTACTTC.

CDR3 nucleotides: TGTGCCAGTTCGGGACAAAGGCCCTACAATGAGCAGTTCTTC. It codes for CASSGQRPYNEQFF. The chain has TRBV6-5 and TRBJ2-1; possible D gene TRBD1, 6 bases. Germline CDR1 reads MNHEY; CDR2 reads SVGAGI. The CDR3 is 14 residues long. Trimming cost V 9 bases and J 2 bases, with 14 bases left between them.